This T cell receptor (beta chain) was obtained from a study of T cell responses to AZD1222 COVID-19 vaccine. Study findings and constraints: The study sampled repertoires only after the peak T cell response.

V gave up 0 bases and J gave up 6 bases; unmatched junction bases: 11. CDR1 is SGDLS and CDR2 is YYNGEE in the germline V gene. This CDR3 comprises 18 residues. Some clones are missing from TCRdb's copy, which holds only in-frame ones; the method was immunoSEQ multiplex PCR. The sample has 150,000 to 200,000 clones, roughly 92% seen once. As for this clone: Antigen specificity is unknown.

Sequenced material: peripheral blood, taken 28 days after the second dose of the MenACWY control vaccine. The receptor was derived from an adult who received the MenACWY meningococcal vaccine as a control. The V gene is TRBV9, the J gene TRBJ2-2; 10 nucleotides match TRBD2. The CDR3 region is CASSVEASGRGDAGELFF. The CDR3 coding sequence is TGTGCCAGCAGCGTAGAAGCTAGCGGGAGAGGAGACGCCGGGGAGCTGTTTTTT.